These 21 T cell receptor beta chains were sequenced from one sample in a study of blood T cell repertoires in COVID-19. Produced via immunoSEQ multiplex PCR; TCRdb's table is partial and in-frame only. The sample carries around 220,000 clones, around 82% recorded once. Sequencing was carried out using PBMCs or T cells enriched from blood (not recorded which). All receptors come from a middle-aged woman with acute COVID-19.

This chain joins TRBV6-5 and TRBJ1-1; 11 bases match TRBD1. The CDR3 consists of 14 residues. Unmatched junction bases numbered 6, after V lost 6 bases and J lost 6 bases. Germline V lookup: CDR1 MNHEY, CDR2 SVGAGI. Written as DNA, the CDR3 is TGTGCCAGCAGGAGGGACAGGGGGAAGGCTGAAGCTTTCTTT. Amino acids: CASRRDRGKAEAFF.

The chain combines TRBV10-3 with TRBJ2-1, with 13 bases fitting TRBD2. The CDR3 loop spans 15 amino acids. V trimming: 4 bases; J trimming: 5 bases; junction bases outside the gene matches: 2. In germline, CDR1 is ENHRY, CDR2 SYGVKD. CDR3 DNA sequence: TGTGCCATCAGTGCGACTAGCGGGGGGCACAATGAGCAGTTCTTC. It is translated as CAISATSGGHNEQFF.

J is TRBJ2-7 and V is TRBV9; 10 nucleotides agree with TRBD2. Germline loops: CDR1 SGDLS, CDR2 YYNGEE. CDR3 length: 16 amino acids. V lost 5 bases to trimming and J lost 0 bases; unmatched junction nucleotides: 8. CDR3 coding DNA: TGTGCCAGCAGTCCTTTTAGCGGGGGGAGCTCCTACGAGCAGTACTTC. It specifies CASSPFSGGSSYEQYF.

This clone was seen a few times. The rearrangement joins TRBV7-2 to TRBJ1-4, with D unclear. The germline gives CDR1 SGHTA, CDR2 FQGNSA. The CDR3 is 18 residues long. Trimming took off 1 base at V and 7 bases at J, with 22 bases between the two ends. The CDR3 bases are TGTGCCAGCAGCTTAGGTCCGGGTGGCACTCCTTTTGGTGAAAAACTGTTTTTT. It specifies CASSLGPGGTPFGEKLFF.

This chain joins TRBV25-1 and TRBJ1-4; no reliable D call. Germline loops: CDR1 MGHDK, CDR2 SYGVNS. This CDR3 is 15 amino acids long. V gave up 7 bases and J gave up 5 bases, with 17 bases separating them. This chain's CDR3 is CASTRAGRLNEKLFF. CDR3 nucleotides: TGTGCCAGCACCCGCGCGGGCAGACTAAATGAAAAACTGTTTTTT. The complete variable domain, with remaining parts taken from reference TRBV25-1 and TRBJ1-4, reads EADIYQTPRYLVIGTGKKITLECSQTMGHDKMYWYQQDPGMELHLIHYSYGVNSTEKGDLSSESTVSRIRTEHFPLTLESARPSHTSQYLCASTRAGRLNEKLFFGSGTQLSVL.

The gene calls are TRBV25-1 and TRBJ1-5, with D unclear. The CDR3 is made up of 13 amino acids. Germline V gene lookup returns CDR1 MGHDK and CDR2 SYGVNS. The germline V and J ends were trimmed by 6 bases and 6 bases, with 12 bases remaining between them. The DNA for the CDR3 is TGTGCCAGCAGCCACGACCCGGGTCAGCCCCAGCATTTT. It translates to CASSHDPGQPQHF.

The CDR3 DNA follows: TGCGCCAGCAGCTTCGACAGGGGTCGTGTCACTGAAGCTTTCTTT. Protein sequence: CASSFDRGRVTEAFF. This rearrangement joins TRBV5-1 to TRBJ1-1; TRBD1 agrees at 8 bases. Germline V CDR1 and CDR2: SGHRS, YFSETQ. The CDR3 is made up of 15 amino acids. V trimming: 2 bases; J trimming: 4 bases; junction bases outside the gene matches: 7.

V usage is TRBV4-3 and J usage is TRBJ1-2, with TRBD1 identical over 7 bases. V trimming: 1 base; J trimming: 7 bases; junction bases outside the gene matches: 3. Germline values: CDR1 LGHNA, CDR2 YSLEER. The CDR3 totals 13 residues. CDR3 sequence reads: CASSQGQGSGYTF. CDR3 nucleotide sequence: TGCGCCAGCAGCCAAGGACAGGGTTCTGGCTACACCTTC.

This clone was picked up one time. The CDR3 sequence: CASSFTGGFNQPQHF. DNA for the CDR3: TGTGCCAGCAGCTTTACTGGGGGGTTCAATCAGCCCCAGCATTTT. This chain connects TRBV7-2 to TRBJ1-5; a possible D gene is TRBD1 (5 bases). Trimming stripped 3 bases from V and 3 bases from J, with 12 bases between. The CDR3 loop spans 15 amino acids. Germline V CDR1 and CDR2: SGHTA, FQGNSA.

The genes are TRBV28 and TRBJ1-5; D is unresolved. Trimming stripped 7 bases from V and 7 bases from J, with 17 bases between. This CDR3 region has 14 residues. Germline V CDR1 and CDR2: MDHEN, SYDVKM. The CDR3 region has the DNA TGTGCCAGCAAGTGGGCAGGTATGTTGCAGCCCCAGCATTTT. Encoded protein: CASKWAGMLQPQHF.

V and J are TRBV6-6 and TRBJ2-7; 8 nucleotides agree with TRBD2. The CDR3 totals 16 residues. The germline V gene encodes CDR1 MNHNY and CDR2 SVGAGI (reference sequence). The V and J ends lost 0 bases and 0 bases, in that order; junction bases with no gene match: 4. CDR3 loop: CASSYSNSGNSYEQYF. The CDR3 bases are TGTGCCAGCAGTTACTCTAATAGCGGGAACTCCTACGAGCAGTACTTC.

V is TRBV19 and J is TRBJ1-4; 7 positions agree with TRBD1. The length of the CDR3 is 13 residues. V lost 6 bases, J lost 4 bases, and 2 bases stayed unmatched. Germline CDR1 reads LNHDA; CDR2 reads SQIVND (reference sequence). The CDR3 region has the DNA TGTGCCAGTAGCGGGACAGTTAATGAAAAACTGTTTTTT. It encodes CASSGTVNEKLFF.

This chain joins TRBV5-4 and TRBJ1-1, with D uncertain. Germline V gene sequence: CDR1 SGHNT, CDR2 YYREEE (reference sequence). V lost 1 base and J 4 bases, leaving 11 bases between the germline ends. This CDR3 has 14 residues. The CDR3 here is CASSLSPRGTEAFF. The CDR3, as DNA: TGTGCCAGCAGCTTGAGTCCTCGGGGCACTGAAGCTTTCTTT.

The chain combines TRBV2 with TRBJ1-4; 9 bases are a match to TRBD1. There are 17 residues in the CDR3. V gave up 6 bases and J gave up 8 bases; unmatched junction bases: 16. Looked up from germline, CDR1 is SNHLY and CDR2 is FYNNEI. CDR3 nucleotide sequence: TGTGCCAGCAGGACCCCTTACTGGGACAGGGTAGAGGAAAAACTGTTTTTT. It codes for CASRTPYWDRVEEKLFF.

This chain connects TRBV7-9 to TRBJ1-5; 7 positions match TRBD1. The CDR3 is 15 amino acids. The trim removed 5 bases at V and 4 bases at J, leaving 8 bases unmatched. CDR1 and CDR2 from the germline V gene are SEHNR and FQNEAQ (reference sequence). CDR3 nucleotide sequence: TGTGCCAGCAGCCCACCAGGCAGGGGGAATCAGCCCCAGCATTTT. Amino acids: CASSPPGRGNQPQHF.

The J gene is TRBJ2-1, the V gene TRBV6-4; 8 bases agree with TRBD1. J gave up 8 bases and V 2 bases, and 2 bases lay outside the gene matches. The CDR3 consists of 13 residues. The V gene's germline CDR1 is MRHNA and CDR2 SNTAGT. The CDR3 protein is CASSDLDRDEQFF. In DNA, the CDR3 is TGTGCCAGCAGTGACCTGGACAGGGATGAGCAGTTCTTC.

The chain recombines TRBV12-5 with TRBJ2-5, with 7 bases that match TRBD1. The germline V gene encodes CDR1 LGHNT and CDR2 FRNRAP. V trimming: 5 bases; J trimming: 2 bases; junction bases outside the gene matches: 5. CDR3 size: 14 residues. The CDR3 reads CASGTGTAQETQYF. CDR3 in DNA: TGTGCTAGTGGTACCGGGACAGCTCAAGAGACCCAGTACTTC.

This chain uses TRBV15 with TRBJ2-1; perhaps TRBD1 as D (6 bases). The CDR3 totals 16 residues. Between the trimmed V and J ends, which lost 0 bases and 4 bases, there was a span of 13 bases. Germline CDR1 and CDR2: LNHNV and YYDKDF (reference sequence). The CDR3 protein is CATSRDPGAGYNEQFF. In DNA, the CDR3 is TGTGCCACCAGCAGAGATCCAGGGGCCGGTTACAATGAGCAGTTCTTC.

CDR3 DNA: TGTGCCAGCAGCCAGAGCTGGGAGACCCAGTACTTC. It encodes CASSQSWETQYF. The chain is built from TRBV3-1 (or the pseudogene TRBV3-2) and TRBJ2-5; D uncertain. The CDR3 length is 12 residues. CDR1 and CDR2 from the germline V gene are LGHDT and YNNKEL (reference sequence). Trimming left V 3 bases short and J 5 bases short, with 7 bases between.

V gene TRBV6-2 or TRBV6-3 combines with J gene TRBJ2-7, with D perhaps matching TRBD1 (6 bases). The length of the CDR3 is 13 residues. Trimming cost V 6 bases and J 2 bases, with 11 bases left between them. CDR1 MNHEY and CDR2 SVGEGT come from the germline V gene. The CDR3: CASSQTGTYEQYF. The CDR3 bases are TGTGCCAGCAGCCAGACAGGAACCTACGAGCAGTACTTC.

The chain employs TRBV28 and TRBJ2-5; maybe TRBD2 (5 bases). CDR3 length equals 16 residues. Trimming removed 2 bases from V and 2 bases from J, with 15 bases in between. Germline V gene data show CDR1 as MDHEN and CDR2 as SYDVKM. The CDR3 here is CASSLMPRRGQETQYF. The DNA of the CDR3 is TGTGCCAGCAGTTTAATGCCCCGACGGGGACAAGAGACCCAGTACTTC.